The present T cell receptor (beta chain) was sequenced within a study of T cells after yellow fever vaccination. Study outcomes and limitations: Repertoires sorted by FACS could include abundant clonotypes that are contaminants from the bulk population. A limited proportion of clonotypes was detected within both the CD4 and CD8 compartments. Weaker overall was a secondary response that nonetheless peaked faster, on day 5 versus 15.

This clonotype was observed many times. Its antigen remains unknown. V lost 5 bases, J lost 14 bases, and 14 bases stayed unmatched. Germline V CDR1 and CDR2: SGHTA, FQGNSA. The CDR3 is 14 amino acids. TCRdb reprocessed the 5' RACE reads via MiXCR and lists one record per CDR3 protein. The table has 250,000 to 400,000 distinct CDR3 sequences, over 3.5% seen once. This receptor was obtained from a man aged 18 to 35 who received the YFV17D yellow fever vaccine. The sample in question was PBMCs, obtained 5 days after the yellow fever booster vaccination. The genes are TRBV7-2 and TRBJ2-3; 9 bases are shared with TRBD1. CDR3 bases: TGTGCCAGCAGCCCCGGGACAGGGTGGGCGACCCTGTATTTT. It codes for CASSPGTGWATLYF.